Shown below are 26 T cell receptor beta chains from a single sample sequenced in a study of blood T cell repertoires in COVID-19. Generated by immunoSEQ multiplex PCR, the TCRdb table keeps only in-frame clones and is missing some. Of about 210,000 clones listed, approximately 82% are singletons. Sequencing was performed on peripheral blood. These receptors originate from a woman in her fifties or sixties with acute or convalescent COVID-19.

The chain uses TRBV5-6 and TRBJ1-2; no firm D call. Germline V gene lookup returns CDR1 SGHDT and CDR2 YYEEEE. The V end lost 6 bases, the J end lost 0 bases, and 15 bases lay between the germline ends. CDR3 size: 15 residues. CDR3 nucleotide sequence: TGTGCCAGCACTCCCAGTAGCAGCTCTAACTATGGCTACACCTTC. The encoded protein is CASTPSSSSNYGYTF.

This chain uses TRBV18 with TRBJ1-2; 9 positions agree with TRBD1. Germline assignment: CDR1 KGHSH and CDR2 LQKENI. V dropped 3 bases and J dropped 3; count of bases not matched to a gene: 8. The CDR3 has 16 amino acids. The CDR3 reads CASSPSSDRGDYGYTF. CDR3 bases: TGTGCCAGCTCACCGTCATCGGACAGGGGTGACTATGGCTACACCTTC.

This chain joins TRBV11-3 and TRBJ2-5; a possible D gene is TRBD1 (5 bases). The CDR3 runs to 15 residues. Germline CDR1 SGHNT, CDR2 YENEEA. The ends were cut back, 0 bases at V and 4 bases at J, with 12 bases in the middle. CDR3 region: CASSLDPPTAETQYF. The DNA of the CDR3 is TGTGCCAGCAGCTTAGATCCCCCGACAGCAGAGACCCAGTACTTC.

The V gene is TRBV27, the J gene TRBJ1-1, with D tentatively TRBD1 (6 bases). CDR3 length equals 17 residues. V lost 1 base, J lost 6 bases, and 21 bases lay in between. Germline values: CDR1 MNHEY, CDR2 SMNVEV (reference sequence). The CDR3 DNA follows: TGTGCCAGCAGTTTATTGCCTTTTCGGGGGGGCCGGGCTGAAGCTTTCTTT. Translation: CASSLLPFRGGRAEAFF.

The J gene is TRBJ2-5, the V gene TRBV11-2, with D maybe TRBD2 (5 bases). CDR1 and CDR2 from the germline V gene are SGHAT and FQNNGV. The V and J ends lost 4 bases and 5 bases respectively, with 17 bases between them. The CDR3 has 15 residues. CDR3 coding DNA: TGTGCCAGCAGCTCTGTATCGGGATTAAGGGAGACCCAGTACTTC. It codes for CASSSVSGLRETQYF.

CDR3 in amino acids: CASSLDRRDTQYF. CDR3 DNA sequence: TGTGCCAGCAGCTTAGACCGGAGGGATACGCAGTATTTT. The V call is TRBV7-3, the J call TRBJ2-3; D may be TRBD2 (5 bases). The V and J ends lost 2 bases and 6 bases respectively, with 9 bases between them. The CDR3 extends over 13 amino acids. Germline V gene sequence: CDR1 SGHTA, CDR2 FQGTGA.

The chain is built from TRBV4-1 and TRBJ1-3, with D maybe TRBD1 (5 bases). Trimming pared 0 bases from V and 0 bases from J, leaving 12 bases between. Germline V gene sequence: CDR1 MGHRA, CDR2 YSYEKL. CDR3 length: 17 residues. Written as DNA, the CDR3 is TGCGCCAGCAGCCAAGAGGGGCTCGGTTCCTCTGGAAACACCATATATTTT. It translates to CASSQEGLGSSGNTIYF.

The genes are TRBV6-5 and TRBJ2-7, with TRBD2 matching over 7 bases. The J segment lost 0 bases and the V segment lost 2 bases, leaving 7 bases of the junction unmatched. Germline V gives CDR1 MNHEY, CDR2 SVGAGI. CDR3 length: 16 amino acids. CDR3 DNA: TGTGCCAGCAGTTACCACGGGACTAAAAGCTCCTACGAGCAGTACTTC. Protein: CASSYHGTKSSYEQYF.

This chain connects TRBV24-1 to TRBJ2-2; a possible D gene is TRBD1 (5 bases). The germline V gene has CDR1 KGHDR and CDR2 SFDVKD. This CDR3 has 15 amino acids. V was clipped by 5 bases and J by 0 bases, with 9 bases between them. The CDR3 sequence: CATSVAGPNTGELFF. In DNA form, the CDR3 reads TGTGCCACCAGTGTGGCAGGGCCGAACACCGGGGAGCTGTTTTTT.

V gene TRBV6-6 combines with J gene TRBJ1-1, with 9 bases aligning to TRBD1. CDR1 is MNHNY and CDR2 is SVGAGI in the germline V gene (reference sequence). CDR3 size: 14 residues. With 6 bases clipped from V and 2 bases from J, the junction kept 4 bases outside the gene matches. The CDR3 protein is CASRRTGDNTEAFF. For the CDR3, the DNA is TGTGCCAGCAGGAGGACAGGGGATAACACTGAAGCTTTCTTT.

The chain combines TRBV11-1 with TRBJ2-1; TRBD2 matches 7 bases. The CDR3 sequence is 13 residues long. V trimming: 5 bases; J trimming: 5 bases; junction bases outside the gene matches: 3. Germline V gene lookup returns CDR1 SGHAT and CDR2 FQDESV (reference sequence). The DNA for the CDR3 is TGTGCCAGCAGCCCCACTAGCGACAATGAGCAGTTCTTC. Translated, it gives CASSPTSDNEQFF.

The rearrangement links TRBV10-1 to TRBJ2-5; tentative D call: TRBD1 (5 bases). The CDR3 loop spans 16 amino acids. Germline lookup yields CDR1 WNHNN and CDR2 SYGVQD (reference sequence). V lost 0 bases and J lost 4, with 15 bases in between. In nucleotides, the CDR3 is TGCGCCAGCAGTGAGTCGGTGTTAGATGGGGCAGAGACCCAGTACTTC. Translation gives CASSESVLDGAETQYF.

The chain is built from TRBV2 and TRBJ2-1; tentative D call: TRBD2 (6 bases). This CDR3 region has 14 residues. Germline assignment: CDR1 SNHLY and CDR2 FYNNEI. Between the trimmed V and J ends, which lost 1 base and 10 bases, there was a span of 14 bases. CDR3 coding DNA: TGTGCCAGCAGTGAAGGGGGAGGTTGGCGGGAGCAGTTCTTC. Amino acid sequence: CASSEGGGWREQFF. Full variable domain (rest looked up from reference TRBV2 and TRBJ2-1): EPEVTQTPSHQVTQMGQEVILRCVPISNHLYFYWYRQILGQKVEFLVSFYNNEISEKSEIFDDQFSVERPDGSNFTLKIRSTKLEDSAMYFCASSEGGGWREQFFGPGTRLTVL.

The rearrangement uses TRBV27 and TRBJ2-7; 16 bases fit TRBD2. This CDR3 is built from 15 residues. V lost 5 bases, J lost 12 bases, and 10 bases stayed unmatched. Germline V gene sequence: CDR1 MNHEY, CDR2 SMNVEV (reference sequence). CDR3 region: CASSPPGLAGGPGYF. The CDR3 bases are TGTGCCAGCAGTCCGCCGGGACTAGCGGGAGGGCCAGGGTACTTC.

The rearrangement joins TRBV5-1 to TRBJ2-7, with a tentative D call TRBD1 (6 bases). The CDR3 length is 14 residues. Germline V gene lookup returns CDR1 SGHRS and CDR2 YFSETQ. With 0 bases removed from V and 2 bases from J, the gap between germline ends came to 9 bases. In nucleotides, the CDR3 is TGCGCCAGCAGCTTGGGACAGGTTGCCTACGAGCAGTACTTC. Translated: CASSLGQVAYEQYF.

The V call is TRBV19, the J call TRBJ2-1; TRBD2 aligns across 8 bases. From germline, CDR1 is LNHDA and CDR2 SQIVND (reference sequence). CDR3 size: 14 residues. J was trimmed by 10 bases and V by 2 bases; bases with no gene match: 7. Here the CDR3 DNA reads TGTGCCAGTAGTATATGGGCGGGAGGTCAGGAGCAGTTCTTC. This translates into CASSIWAGGQEQFF.

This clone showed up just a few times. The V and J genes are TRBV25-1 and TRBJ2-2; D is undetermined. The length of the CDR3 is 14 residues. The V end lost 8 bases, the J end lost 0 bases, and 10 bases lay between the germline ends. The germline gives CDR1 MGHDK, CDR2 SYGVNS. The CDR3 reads CASGAFPNTGELFF. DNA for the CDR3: TGTGCCAGCGGAGCTTTTCCGAACACCGGGGAGCTGTTTTTT.

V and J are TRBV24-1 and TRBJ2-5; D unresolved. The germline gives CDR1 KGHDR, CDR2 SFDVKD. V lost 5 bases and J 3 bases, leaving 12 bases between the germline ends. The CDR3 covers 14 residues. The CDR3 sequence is CATSATVNEETQYF. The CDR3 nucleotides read TGTGCCACCAGTGCAACGGTGAACGAAGAGACCCAGTACTTC.

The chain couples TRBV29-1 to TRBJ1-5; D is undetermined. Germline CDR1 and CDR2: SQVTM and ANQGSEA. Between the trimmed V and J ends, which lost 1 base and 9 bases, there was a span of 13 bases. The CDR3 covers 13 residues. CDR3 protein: CSVEGVSGGPQHF. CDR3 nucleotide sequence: TGCAGCGTTGAAGGGGTTTCCGGCGGGCCCCAGCATTTT.

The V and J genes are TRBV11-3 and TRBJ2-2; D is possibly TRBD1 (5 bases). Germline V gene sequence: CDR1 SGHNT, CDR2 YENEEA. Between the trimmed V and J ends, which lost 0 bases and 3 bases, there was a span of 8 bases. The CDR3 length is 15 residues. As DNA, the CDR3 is TGTGCCAGCAGCTTAGATGGGGCGGACACCGGGGAGCTGTTTTTT. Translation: CASSLDGADTGELFF.

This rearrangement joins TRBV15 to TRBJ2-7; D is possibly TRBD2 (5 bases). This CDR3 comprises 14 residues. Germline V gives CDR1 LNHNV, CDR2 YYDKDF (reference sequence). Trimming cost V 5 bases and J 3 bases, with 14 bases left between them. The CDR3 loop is CATSPASGDYEQYF. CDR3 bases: TGTGCCACCAGCCCCGCCAGCGGAGACTACGAGCAGTACTTC.

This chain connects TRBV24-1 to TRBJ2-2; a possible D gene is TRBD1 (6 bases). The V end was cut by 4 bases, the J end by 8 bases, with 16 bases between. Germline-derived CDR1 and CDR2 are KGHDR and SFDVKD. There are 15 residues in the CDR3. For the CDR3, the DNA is TGTGCCACCAGTGACCCTCTGACAGGCCGGGGGGAGCTGTTTTTT. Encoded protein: CATSDPLTGRGELFF.

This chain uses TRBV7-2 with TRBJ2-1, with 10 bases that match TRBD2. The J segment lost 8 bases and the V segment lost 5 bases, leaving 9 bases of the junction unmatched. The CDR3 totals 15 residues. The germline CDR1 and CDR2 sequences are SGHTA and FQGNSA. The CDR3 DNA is TGTGCCAGCAGCGGGCTAGCGGGAGTGAATCATGAGCAGTTCTTC. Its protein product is CASSGLAGVNHEQFF. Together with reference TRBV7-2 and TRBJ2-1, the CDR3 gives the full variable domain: GAGVSQSPSNKVTEKGKDVELRCDPISGHTALYWYRQSLGQGLEFLIYFQGNSAPDKSGLPSDRFSAERTGGSVSTLTIQRTQQEDSAVYLCASSGLAGVNHEQFFGPGTRLTVL.

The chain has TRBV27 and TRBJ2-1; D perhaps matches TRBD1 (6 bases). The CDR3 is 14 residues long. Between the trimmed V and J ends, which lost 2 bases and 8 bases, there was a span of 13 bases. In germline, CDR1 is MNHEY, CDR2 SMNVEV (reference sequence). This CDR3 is CASSLGGPFYEQFF. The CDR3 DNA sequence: TGTGCCAGCAGTTTAGGGGGCCCTTTTTATGAGCAGTTCTTC.

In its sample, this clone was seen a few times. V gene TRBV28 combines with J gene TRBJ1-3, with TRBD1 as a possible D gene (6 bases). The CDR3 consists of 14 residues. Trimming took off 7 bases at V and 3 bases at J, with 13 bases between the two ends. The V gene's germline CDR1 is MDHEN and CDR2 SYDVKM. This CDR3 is CASNQQGLGNTIYF. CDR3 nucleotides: TGTGCCAGCAACCAACAGGGCCTTGGAAACACCATATATTTT.

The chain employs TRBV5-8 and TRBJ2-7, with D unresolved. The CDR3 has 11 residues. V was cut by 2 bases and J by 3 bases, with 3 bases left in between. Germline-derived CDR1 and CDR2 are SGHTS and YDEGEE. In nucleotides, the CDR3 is TGTGCCAGCAGCTTCAACTACGAGCAGTACTTC. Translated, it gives CASSFNYEQYF.